A selection of T cell receptor beta chains follows, all from one sample in a study of blood T cells in healthy people across ages. Using its own MiXCR run on the 5' RACE reads, TCRdb lists one record per CDR3 protein. The data contain approximately 1,000,000 distinct CDR3 sequences, 45% of them singletons. Sequenced: blood. These TCRs come from a woman aged 60 to 75 in good health. Each CDR3 is given with its conserved first and last residue. Each record gives: J gene, V gene, D gene, clone size, CDR3 DNA, CDR3 protein. D genes are given only for firm matches. Clone size, where shown, is once, few, many, or a class for clones that have expanded.

J gene: TRBJ2-7; V gene: TRBV7-2; D gene: NA; clone size: few; CDR3 DNA: TGTGCCAGCAGCTTACTTTCCAGGGGCTCCTACGAGCAGTACTTC; CDR3 protein: CASSLLSRGSYEQYF
J gene: TRBJ2-1; V gene: TRBV7-3; D gene: NA; clone size: NA; CDR3 DNA: TGTGTCAGCAGCTTATTATCGAGACCGCCAGGGAGAGGCTCCTACAATGAGCAGTTCTTC; CDR3 protein: CVSSLLSRPPGRGSYNEQFF
J gene: TRBJ2-7; V gene: TRBV6-5; D gene: NA; clone size: NA; CDR3 DNA: TGTGCCAGCAGTTACTACGGGAGAGATAACGAGCAGTACTTC; CDR3 protein: CASSYYGRDNEQYF
J gene: TRBJ1-5; V gene: TRBV3-1; D gene: NA; clone size: NA; CDR3 DNA: TGTGCCAGCAGCCAGAACGCAGGGGGCAATCAGCCCCAGCATTTT; CDR3 protein: CASSQNAGGNQPQHF
J gene: TRBJ2-1; V gene: TRBV20-1; D gene: NA; clone size: NA; CDR3 DNA: TGCAGTGCCCGAGCAGGGGCGGTCAATGAGCAGTTCTTC; CDR3 protein: CSARAGAVNEQFF
J gene: TRBJ1-6; V gene: TRBV11-2; D gene: TRBD1; clone size: NA; CDR3 DNA: TGTGCCAGCAGCTCCCAGCTCACAGGGGGTAATTCACCCCTCCACTTT; CDR3 protein: CASSSQLTGGNSPLHF
J gene: TRBJ2-5; V gene: TRBV7-9; D gene: NA; clone size: NA; CDR3 DNA: TGTGCCAGCAGCTTAGATGTTGTGGGGACCCAGTACTTC; CDR3 protein: CASSLDVVGTQYF
J gene: TRBJ2-1; V gene: TRBV20-1; D gene: NA; clone size: NA; CDR3 DNA: TGCAGTGCTAGAGTGGAGTCCGGAGAGACCCAGTTCTTC; CDR3 protein: CSARVESGETQFF
J gene: TRBJ2-7; V gene: TRBV6-6; D gene: TRBD2; clone size: few; CDR3 DNA: TGTGCCAGCAGTTACACATTAGCGGGAGTCAGACTCTACGAGCAGTACTTC; CDR3 protein: CASSYTLAGVRLYEQYF
J gene: TRBJ2-3; V gene: TRBV20-1; D gene: TRBD2; clone size: NA; CDR3 DNA: TGCAGTGCTAGACAGGCGGGAGGGCAGTATTTT; CDR3 protein: CSARQAGGQYF
J gene: TRBJ2-1; V gene: TRBV5-1; D gene: TRBD1; clone size: many; CDR3 DNA: TGCGCCAGCAACTACCGGGACAGATCTAATGAGCAGTTCTTC; CDR3 protein: CASNYRDRSNEQFF
J gene: TRBJ2-7; V gene: TRBV6-5; D gene: TRBD2; clone size: NA; CDR3 DNA: TGTGCCAACCCCCCGGGACTAGCGGGTAATGAGCAGTACTTC; CDR3 protein: CANPPGLAGNEQYF
J gene: TRBJ2-5; V gene: TRBV2; D gene: NA; clone size: NA; CDR3 DNA: TGTGCCAGCAGCAGGGGGGCTCTACAAGAGACCCAGTACTTC; CDR3 protein: CASSRGALQETQYF
J gene: TRBJ2-7; V gene: TRBV7-6; D gene: NA; clone size: NA; CDR3 DNA: TGTGCCAGCAGCGCCCTCGGACAGAACGAGCAGTACTTC; CDR3 protein: CASSALGQNEQYF
J gene: TRBJ1-6; V gene: TRBV20-1; D gene: NA; clone size: NA; CDR3 DNA: TGCAGGGCCCCGACGGGCAGGACTAATTCACCCCTCCACTTT; CDR3 protein: CRAPTGRTNSPLHF
J gene: TRBJ2-1; V gene: TRBV20-1; D gene: TRBD2; clone size: few; CDR3 DNA: TGCAGTGCTACCCTCCTAGCGGGAGGCGGCAATGAGCAGTTCTTC; CDR3 protein: CSATLLAGGGNEQFF
J gene: TRBJ1-6; V gene: TRBV6-5; D gene: NA; clone size: NA; CDR3 DNA: TGTGCCAGCAGAGGACAGCGGGGGAATTCACCCCTCCACTTT; CDR3 protein: CASRGQRGNSPLHF
J gene: TRBJ2-5; V gene: TRBV21-1; D gene: NA; clone size: NA; CDR3 DNA: TGTGCCAGCAGCAAAGAGGTCGGGGTTGGAGAGACCCAGTACTTC; CDR3 protein: CASSKEVGVGETQYF
J gene: TRBJ2-7; V gene: TRBV5-1; D gene: NA; clone size: NA; CDR3 DNA: TGCGCCAGCAGATTGATCACCGGGTACGAGCAGTACTTC; CDR3 protein: CASRLITGYEQYF
J gene: TRBJ2-5; V gene: TRBV6-5; D gene: NA; clone size: NA; CDR3 DNA: TGTGCCAGCAGTGCCTCCGGGACAACAGAGACCCAGTACTTC; CDR3 protein: CASSASGTTETQYF
J gene: TRBJ2-2; V gene: TRBV5-1; D gene: TRBD2; clone size: NA; CDR3 DNA: TGCGCCAGCAGCTCCGGGACTAGCGGAGGCACCGGGGAGCTGTTTTTT; CDR3 protein: CASSSGTSGGTGELFF
J gene: TRBJ2-5; V gene: TRBV9; D gene: TRBD2; clone size: few; CDR3 DNA: TGTGCCAGCAGCGCTCTAGCGGGAAAAGAGACCCAGTACTTC; CDR3 protein: CASSALAGKETQYF